A selection of T cell receptor beta chains follows, all from one sample in a study of blood T cell repertoires in COVID-19. The method was immunoSEQ multiplex PCR; TCRdb's version includes in-frame clones alone and lacks a portion of them. The sample records over 100,000 clones, about 90% being singletons. The sample was peripheral blood. Every receptor here comes from a human donor in a cohort sampled during active COVID-19. Each CDR3 is given with its conserved first and last residue. D genes are given only for firm matches. Size values are once, few and many counts, or a class for expanded clones, and some rows have none.

d_call	j_call	cdr3_length	v_call	clone_size	cdr3_aa	cdr3_nt
.	TRBJ2-7	16	TRBV19	.	CASSIGAGLLSYEQYF	TGTGCCAGTAGTATAGGTGCGGGACTCCTCTCCTACGAGCAGTACTTC
TRBD1	TRBJ1-1	14	TRBV18	.	CASSPPTGVTEAFF	TGTGCCAGCTCACCACCGACAGGGGTGACTGAAGCTTTCTTT
TRBD1	TRBJ2-1	15	TRBV2	.	CASRGQTGAYNEQFF	TGTGCCAGCAGGGGCCAGACAGGGGCCTACAATGAGCAGTTCTTC
.	TRBJ1-1	14	TRBV5-1	.	CASSLPGQYTEAFF	TGCGCCAGCAGCTTACCGGGACAATACACTGAAGCTTTCTTT
.	TRBJ1-2	16	TRBV19	.	CASSIDDRPWNYGYTF	TGTGCCAGTAGTATAGATGACAGGCCGTGGAACTATGGCTACACCTTC
.	TRBJ2-4	13	TRBV5-1	.	CASSLGLQNIQYF	TGCGCCAGCAGCTTGGGACTTCAAAACATTCAGTACTTC
.	TRBJ1-5	12	TRBV10-3	.	CAISAGEQPQHF	TGTGCCATCAGTGCCGGGGAGCAGCCCCAGCATTTT
.	TRBJ1-1	14	TRBV11-2	once	CASSLDWLGTEAFF	TGTGCCAGCAGCTTAGACTGGCTAGGCACTGAAGCTTTCTTT
TRBD1	TRBJ1-2	15	TRBV7-3	.	CASSLVPGGTYGYTF	TGTGCCAGCAGCTTAGTCCCAGGGGGAACCTATGGCTACACCTTC
.	TRBJ2-5	15	TRBV19	.	CASSVRGEGMETQYF	TGTGCCAGTAGTGTCCGGGGAGAAGGGATGGAGACCCAGTACTTC
TRBD1	TRBJ1-4	17	TRBV27	.	CASSGRDRGADNEKLFF	TGTGCCAGCAGTGGACGGGACAGGGGGGCGGATAATGAAAAACTGTTTTTT
.	TRBJ1-5	15	TRBV5-6	few	CASSFTGSRNQPQHF	TGTGCCAGCAGCTTTACAGGGTCTCGCAATCAGCCCCAGCATTTT
.	TRBJ1-6	15	TRBV7-9	.	CASSRTGYHNSPLHF	TGTGCCAGCAGCCGTACAGGGTATCATAATTCACCCCTCCACTTT
TRBD1	TRBJ1-1	14	TRBV7-3	.	CASSMTGGSTEAFF	TGTGCCAGCAGCATGACAGGGGGGAGCACTGAAGCTTTCTTT
.	TRBJ1-4	14	TRBV5-5	.	CASSPLSTNEKLFF	TGTGCCAGCAGCCCTCTTTCAACTAATGAAAAACTGTTTTTT
TRBD2	TRBJ2-1	15	TRBV11-2	.	CASSHWTSGYNEQFF	TGTGCCAGCAGCCATTGGACTAGCGGATACAATGAGCAGTTCTTC
.	TRBJ2-4	17	TRBV24-1	.	CATSDGKVGLAKNIQYF	TGTGCCACCAGTGATGGAAAGGTGGGACTAGCCAAAAACATTCAGTACTTC
TRBD1	TRBJ1-2	13	TRBV6-5	.	CASSYTGDYGYTF	TGTGCCAGCAGTTACACAGGGGACTATGGCTACACCTTC
.	TRBJ1-6	15	TRBV5-4	.	CASSPEGARGSPLHF	TGTGCCAGCAGCCCGGAAGGGGCGCGGGGTTCACCCCTCCACTTT
TRBD2	TRBJ2-1	15	TRBV5-4	.	CASSLAGGGGNEQFF	TGTGCCAGCAGCTTGGCTGGGGGGGGAGGCAATGAGCAGTTCTTC
TRBD2	TRBJ2-7	13	TRBV7-3	.	CASSLGAGREQYF	TGTGCCAGCAGCTTAGGAGCGGGACGCGAGCAGTACTTC
TRBD2	TRBJ2-5	15	TRBV28	.	CASSFAAGGPETQYF	TGTGCCAGCAGTTTTGCAGCGGGAGGGCCGGAGACCCAGTACTTC
TRBD1	TRBJ1-1	13	TRBV2	.	CAIPQGRNTEAFF	TGTGCCATCCCACAGGGGCGGAACACTGAAGCTTTCTTT
.	TRBJ1-1	16	TRBV11-2	.	CASSLDPGRGNTEAFF	TGTGCCAGCAGCTTAGACCCGGGCCGGGGGAACACTGAAGCTTTCTTT
TRBD2	TRBJ2-7	15	TRBV5-4	.	CASSLDPAGVYEQYF	TGTGCCAGCAGCTTGGACCCAGCGGGGGTCTACGAGCAGTACTTC
TRBD1	TRBJ2-1	21	TRBV24-1	.	CATSVDPGQGVSSLSYNEQFF	TGTGCCACCAGTGTCGACCCGGGACAGGGGGTTTCCAGTCTCTCCTACAATGAGCAGTTCTTC
.	TRBJ2-5	14	TRBV11-2	.	CASSLGGIPETQYF	TGTGCCAGCAGCTTAGGAGGGATCCCTGAGACCCAGTACTTC
.	TRBJ1-5	17	TRBV7-9	.	CASSLDGSRGGNQPQHF	TGTGCCAGCAGCCTAGACGGGTCGAGGGGGGGAAATCAGCCCCAGCATTTT
TRBD1	TRBJ1-5	15	TRBV4-3	.	CASSQEGTGYQPQHF	TGCGCCAGCAGCCAAGAAGGGACAGGATATCAGCCCCAGCATTTT
.	TRBJ1-2	13	TRBV12-3/TRBV12-4	once	CASSFFSNYGYTF	TGTGCCAGCAGTTTTTTTAGTAACTATGGCTACACCTTC
TRBD1	TRBJ2-7	14	TRBV19	.	CASSRGTGAYEQYF	TGTGCCAGTAGTCGTGGGACAGGGGCCTACGAGCAGTACTTC
TRBD1	TRBJ1-2	15	TRBV4-2	once	CASSHGTGLNYGYTF	TGTGCCAGCAGCCACGGGACAGGGCTAAACTATGGCTACACCTTC
TRBD2	TRBJ2-2	14	TRBV9	.	CASSTGLLTGELFF	TGTGCCAGCAGCACGGGACTACTAACCGGGGAGCTGTTTTTT
.	TRBJ2-7	13	TRBV7-8	.	CASRPNRAGEQYF	TGTGCCAGCAGACCGAACAGGGCCGGCGAGCAGTACTTC
TRBD1	TRBJ1-2	15	TRBV19	.	CASSPLDRGNYGYTF	TGTGCCAGTAGTCCCCTGGACAGGGGAAACTATGGCTACACCTTC
TRBD1	TRBJ2-1	15	TRBV7-9	.	CASSKDRDRYNEQFF	TGTGCCAGCAGCAAAGACAGGGATCGATACAATGAGCAGTTCTTC
.	TRBJ1-1	11	TRBV12-3/TRBV12-4	.	CATQGFAEAFF	TGTGCCACCCAGGGGTTCGCTGAAGCTTTCTTT
.	TRBJ2-7	14	TRBV5-1	few	CASSLATGPYEQYF	TGCGCCAGCAGCTTGGCCACAGGCCCTTACGAGCAGTACTTC
TRBD1	TRBJ1-2	16	TRBV19	.	CASRGQAGTTNYGYTF	TGTGCCAGTAGGGGACAGGCGGGAACAACTAACTATGGCTACACCTTC
.	TRBJ2-5	17	TRBV9	.	CASSVGRSTKYQETQYF	TGTGCCAGCAGCGTGGGCCGGTCGACAAAGTACCAAGAGACCCAGTACTTC
TRBD1	TRBJ2-2	15	TRBV7-2	.	CASSLTRGHSGELFF	TGTGCCAGCAGCTTGACCAGGGGGCACAGCGGGGAGCTGTTTTTT
.	TRBJ1-2	13	TRBV5-1	.	CASSLALGAGYTF	TGCGCCAGCAGCTTGGCCCTGGGGGCTGGCTACACCTTC
.	TRBJ2-7	12	TRBV5-1	.	CASSSSLYEQYF	TGCGCCAGCAGTTCCAGTCTCTACGAGCAGTACTTC
.	TRBJ1-2	12	TRBV25-1	.	CASMGARYGYTF	TGTGCCAGCATGGGGGCGCGGTATGGCTACACCTTC
.	TRBJ1-6	14	TRBV6-5	.	CASNHGIYNSPLHF	TGTGCCAGCAACCATGGCATCTATAATTCACCCCTCCACTTT
TRBD1	TRBJ2-5	15	TRBV9	once	CASRAGTGGAETQYF	TGTGCCAGCAGGGCGGGGACAGGGGGCGCGGAGACCCAGTACTTC
.	TRBJ1-1	17	TRBV7-3	.	CASSLSPRGYMNTEAFF	TGTGCCAGCAGCTTATCCCCCCGAGGGTACATGAACACTGAAGCTTTCTTT
TRBD1	TRBJ1-1	13	TRBV5-4	.	CASSLEQGSEAFF	TGTGCCAGCAGCTTGGAACAGGGGTCTGAAGCTTTCTTT
.	TRBJ2-3	11	TRBV20-1	.	CSAGPTDTQYF	TGTTCGGCGGGGCCCACAGATACGCAGTATTTT
.	TRBJ2-7	15	TRBV7-2	.	CASSPLWPMAYEQYF	TGTGCCAGCAGCCCCCTGTGGCCCATGGCCTACGAGCAGTACTTC